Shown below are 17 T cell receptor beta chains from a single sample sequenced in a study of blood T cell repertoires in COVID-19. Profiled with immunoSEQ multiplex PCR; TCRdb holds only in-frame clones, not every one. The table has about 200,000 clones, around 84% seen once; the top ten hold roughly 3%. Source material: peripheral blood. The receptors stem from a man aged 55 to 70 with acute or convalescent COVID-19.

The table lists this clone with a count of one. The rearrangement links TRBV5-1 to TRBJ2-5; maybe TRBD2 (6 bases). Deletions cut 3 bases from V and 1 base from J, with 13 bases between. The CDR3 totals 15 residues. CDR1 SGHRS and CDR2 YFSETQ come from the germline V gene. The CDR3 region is CASSSGLLFQETQYF. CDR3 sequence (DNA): TGCGCCAGCAGCTCGGGACTCCTATTCCAAGAGACCCAGTACTTC.

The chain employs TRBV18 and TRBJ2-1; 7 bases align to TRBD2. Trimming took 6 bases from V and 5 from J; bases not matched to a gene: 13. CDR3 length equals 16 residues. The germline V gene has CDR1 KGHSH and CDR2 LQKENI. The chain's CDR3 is CASSPLGGGGNNEQFF. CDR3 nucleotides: TGTGCCAGCTCTCCCCTCGGTGGGGGGGGTAACAATGAGCAGTTCTTC.

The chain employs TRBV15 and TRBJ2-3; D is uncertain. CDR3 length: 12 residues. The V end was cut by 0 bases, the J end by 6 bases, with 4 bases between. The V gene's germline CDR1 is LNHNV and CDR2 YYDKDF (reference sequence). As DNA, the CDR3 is TGTGCCACCAGCAGAGATCGGGATACGCAGTATTTT. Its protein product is CATSRDRDTQYF.

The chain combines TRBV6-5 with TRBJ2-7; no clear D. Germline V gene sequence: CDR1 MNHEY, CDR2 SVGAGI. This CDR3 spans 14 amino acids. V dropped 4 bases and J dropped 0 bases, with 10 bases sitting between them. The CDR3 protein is CASSSTVSSYEQYF. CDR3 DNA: TGTGCCAGCAGTTCAACGGTGTCCTCCTACGAGCAGTACTTC.

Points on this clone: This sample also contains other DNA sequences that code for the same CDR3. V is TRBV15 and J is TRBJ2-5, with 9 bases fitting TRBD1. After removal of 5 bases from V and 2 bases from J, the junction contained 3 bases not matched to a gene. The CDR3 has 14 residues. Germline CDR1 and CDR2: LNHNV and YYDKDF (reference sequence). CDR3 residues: CATSRDRGQETQYF. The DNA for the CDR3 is TGTGCCACCAGCCGCGACAGGGGGCAAGAGACCCAGTACTTC.

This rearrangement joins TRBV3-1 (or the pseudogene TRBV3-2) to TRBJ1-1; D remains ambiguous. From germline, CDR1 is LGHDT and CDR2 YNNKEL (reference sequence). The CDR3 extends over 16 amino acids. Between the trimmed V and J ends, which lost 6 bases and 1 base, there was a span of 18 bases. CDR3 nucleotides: TGTGCCAGCAGTATATCCGGTGTGGGCAGGAACACTGAAGCTTTCTTT. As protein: CASSISGVGRNTEAFF.

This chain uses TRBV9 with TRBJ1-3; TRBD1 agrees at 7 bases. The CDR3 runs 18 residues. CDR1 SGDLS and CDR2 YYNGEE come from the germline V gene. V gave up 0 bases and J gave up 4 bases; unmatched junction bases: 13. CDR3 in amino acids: CASSVELNRGDSGNTIYF. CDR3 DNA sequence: TGTGCCAGCAGCGTAGAATTAAACAGGGGCGACTCAGGAAACACCATATATTTT.

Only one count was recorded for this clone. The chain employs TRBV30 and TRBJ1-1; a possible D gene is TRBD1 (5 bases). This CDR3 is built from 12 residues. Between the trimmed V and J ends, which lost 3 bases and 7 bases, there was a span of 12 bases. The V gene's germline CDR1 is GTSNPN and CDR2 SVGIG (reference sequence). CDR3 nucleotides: TGTGCCTGGAGGGCCGGGGGATTTGAAGCTTTCTTT. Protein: CAWRAGGFEAFF.

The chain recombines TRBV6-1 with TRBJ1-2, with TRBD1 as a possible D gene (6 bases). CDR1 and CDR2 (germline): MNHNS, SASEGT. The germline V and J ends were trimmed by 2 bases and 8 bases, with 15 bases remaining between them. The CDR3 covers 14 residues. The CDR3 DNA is TGTGCCAGCAGTGAAACCCCGGACAGTACGGGCTACACCTTC. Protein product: CASSETPDSTGYTF.

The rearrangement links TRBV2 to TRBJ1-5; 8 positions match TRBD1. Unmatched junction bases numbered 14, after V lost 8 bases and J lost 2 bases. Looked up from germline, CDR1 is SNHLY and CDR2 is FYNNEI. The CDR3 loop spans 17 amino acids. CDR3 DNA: TGTGCCAGCTCCCTGCAGGGGGCGGGCATCGGCAATCAGCCCCAGCATTTT. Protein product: CASSLQGAGIGNQPQHF.

The CDR3 spells CASSSFGGYTF. In DNA form, the CDR3 reads TGTGCCAGCAGTTCCTTCGGTGGCTACACCTTC. This rearrangement joins TRBV25-1 to TRBJ1-2; no clear D gene. Trimming took 5 bases from V and 7 from J, leaving 8 bases between them. The CDR3 loop spans 11 amino acids. Germline CDR1 is MGHDK and CDR2 is SYGVNS.

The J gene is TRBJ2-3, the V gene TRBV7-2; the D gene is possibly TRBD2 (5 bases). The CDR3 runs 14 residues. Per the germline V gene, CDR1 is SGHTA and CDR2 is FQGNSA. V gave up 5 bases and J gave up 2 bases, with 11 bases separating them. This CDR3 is CASSLGLATDTQYF. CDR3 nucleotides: TGTGCCAGCAGCCTCGGTCTAGCCACAGATACGCAGTATTTT.

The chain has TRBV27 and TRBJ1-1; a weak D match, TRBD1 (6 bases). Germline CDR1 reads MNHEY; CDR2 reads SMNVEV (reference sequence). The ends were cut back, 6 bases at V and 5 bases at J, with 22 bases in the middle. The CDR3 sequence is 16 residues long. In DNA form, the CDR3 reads TGTGCCAGCAGCCCGGTTTCGCCGGGACAAGGGACTGAAGCTTTCTTT. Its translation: CASSPVSPGQGTEAFF.

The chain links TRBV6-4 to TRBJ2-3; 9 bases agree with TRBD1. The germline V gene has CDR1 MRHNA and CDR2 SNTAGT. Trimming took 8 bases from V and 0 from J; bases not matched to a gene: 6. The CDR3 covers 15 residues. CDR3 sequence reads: CASATGTGSTDTQYF. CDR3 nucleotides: TGTGCCAGCGCAACCGGGACAGGGAGCACAGATACGCAGTATTTT.

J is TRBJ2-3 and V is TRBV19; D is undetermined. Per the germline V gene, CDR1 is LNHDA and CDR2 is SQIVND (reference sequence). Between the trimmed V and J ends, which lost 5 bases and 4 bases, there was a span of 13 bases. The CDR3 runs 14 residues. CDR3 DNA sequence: TGTGCCAGTAGTTTCCTAGGTCTGTCAGATACGCAGTATTTT. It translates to CASSFLGLSDTQYF.

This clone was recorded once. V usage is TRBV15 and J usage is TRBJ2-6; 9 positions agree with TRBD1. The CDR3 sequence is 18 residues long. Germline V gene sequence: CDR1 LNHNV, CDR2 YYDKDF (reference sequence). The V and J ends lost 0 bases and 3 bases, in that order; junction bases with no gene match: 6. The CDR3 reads CATSRDPQGAGGANVLTF. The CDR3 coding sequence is TGTGCCACCAGCAGAGATCCACAGGGGGCGGGTGGGGCCAACGTCCTGACTTTC.

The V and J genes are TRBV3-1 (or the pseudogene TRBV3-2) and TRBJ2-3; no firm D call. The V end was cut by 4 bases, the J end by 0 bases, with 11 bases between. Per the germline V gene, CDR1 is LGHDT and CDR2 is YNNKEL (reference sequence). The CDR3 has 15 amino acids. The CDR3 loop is CASSRRDTSTDTQYF. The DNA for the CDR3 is TGTGCCAGCAGCCGGAGAGATACTAGCACAGATACGCAGTATTTT.